Detailed here is one T cell receptor (beta chain). The CDR3 is 17 amino acids. This sample is part of a study of T cell changes during pregnancy in multiple sclerosis. Only in-frame clones appear in the TCRdb table, and some are missing; sequencing was by immunoSEQ multiplex PCR. There are around 42,000 clones in the sample; 75% to 95% occur only once, and about 0.51% lies in the top ten. The source of this sequence is a female donor in good health, enrolled as a control in a pregnancy study. This chain connects TRBV21-1 to TRBJ2-7; TRBD1, as called in the table, went unchecked against the DNA. TRBV21-1 is flagged as a pseudogene. This material consisted of CD4+ T cells from peripheral blood mononuclear cells, taken in the second trimester of pregnancy. Here the CDR3 DNA reads TGTGCCAGCAGCATCTACGCCCGACAGGGAAGTTTCTACGAGCAGTACTTC. Residues: CASSIYARQGSFYEQYF.